A single sample is the source of the 16 T cell receptor beta chains below, sequenced in a study of T cell changes during pregnancy in multiple sclerosis. TCRdb's table, derived via immunoSEQ multiplex PCR, lists solely in-frame clones and lacks some. Of around 63,000 clones in the sample, 91% were seen once. The source material was peripheral blood, sampled after pregnancy. These receptors were collected from a female donor in good health, enrolled as a control in a pregnancy study.

V and J are TRBV5-1 and TRBJ2-5; TRBD2 aligns across 13 bases. The CDR3 covers 15 residues. Trimming cost V 4 bases and J 2 bases; bases outside gene matches: 2. Germline assignment: CDR1 SGHRS and CDR2 YFSETQ. The CDR3 coding sequence is TGCGCCAGCAGCCGGACTAGCGGGGGACAAGAGACCCAGTACTTC. Translation: CASSRTSGGQETQYF.

CDR3 coding DNA: TGTGCCGGTACTAGAGTAGAGACCCAGTACTTC. Amino acids: CAGTRVETQYF. The chain links TRBV2 to TRBJ2-5; tentatively, D is TRBD2 (5 bases). This CDR3 contains 11 residues. Trimming pared 11 bases from V and 4 bases from J, leaving 11 bases between. Germline CDR1 and CDR2: SNHLY and FYNNEI.

V and J are TRBV7-6 and TRBJ1-2; 8 nucleotides agree with TRBD1. This CDR3 has 13 residues. Germline CDR1 is SGHVS and CDR2 is FNYEAQ. V shed 1 base and J 13 bases; nucleotides not matched to a gene: 8. CDR3 residues: CASSLDDRGSSTF. CDR3 DNA sequence: TGTGCCAGCAGCTTAGACGACAGGGGTTCGTCCACCTTC.

This clone was seen just once. The CDR3 is CASSPRSGNTEAFF. The CDR3 DNA follows: TGTGCCAGCAGCCCCCGTTCGGGGAACACTGAAGCTTTCTTT. The V call is TRBV11-3, the J call TRBJ1-1; D remains ambiguous. Trimming left V 5 bases short and J 1 base short, with 11 bases between. Germline CDR1 and CDR2: SGHNT and YENEEA. CDR3 size: 14 residues.

The V and J genes are TRBV5-1 and TRBJ1-2; 8 bases agree with TRBD1. The CDR3 has 15 residues. CDR1 and CDR2 from the germline V gene are SGHRS and YFSETQ. V gave up 3 bases and J gave up 3 bases; unmatched junction bases: 7. CDR3: CASSSTGTGDYGYTF. The CDR3 DNA reads as TGCGCCAGCAGCTCTACCGGGACAGGAGACTATGGCTACACCTTC. The variable domain in full, with the rest retrieved from reference TRBV5-1 and TRBJ1-2, is KAGVTQTPRYLIKTRGQQVTLSCSPISGHRSVSWYQQTPGQGLQFLFEYFSETQRNKGNFPGRFSGRQFSNSRSEMNVSTLELGDSALYLCASSSTGTGDYGYTFGSGTRLTVV.

The chain is built from TRBV4-1 and TRBJ1-3, with 9 nucleotides matching TRBD1. The germline V gene encodes CDR1 MGHRA and CDR2 YSYEKL. Trimming at V came to 3 bases and at J to 0 bases, leaving 6 bases not matched to a gene. This CDR3 comprises 17 residues. The CDR3, as DNA: TGCGCCAGCAGCCATGAACGGACAGGGGCCTCTGGAAACACCATATATTTT. Encoded protein: CASSHERTGASGNTIYF.

The rearrangement joins TRBV6-6 to TRBJ1-1; D possibly corresponds to TRBD1 (6 bases). V lost 6 bases and J lost 1, with 18 bases in between. The germline V gene has CDR1 MNHNY and CDR2 SVGAGI (reference sequence). The CDR3 loop spans 16 amino acids. This CDR3 is CASSPPQDSRNTEAFF. CDR3 bases: TGTGCCAGCAGCCCCCCGCAGGACAGTCGGAACACTGAAGCTTTCTTT.

This chain links TRBV6-1 with TRBJ2-7, with 8 bases fitting TRBD2. The CDR3 extends over 15 amino acids. The junction had 10 bases not matched to a gene; V was cut back by 4 bases and J by 5 bases. CDR1 and CDR2 from the germline V gene are MNHNS and SASEGT. The CDR3 sequence: CASSGGERGRNEQYF. CDR3 DNA sequence: TGTGCCAGCAGTGGTGGGGAGCGGGGGAGAAACGAGCAGTACTTC.

The V call is TRBV9, the J call TRBJ1-1, with a possible D match to TRBD1 (6 bases). Looked up from germline, CDR1 is SGDLS and CDR2 is YYNGEE. CDR3 length: 16 residues. The germline V and J ends were trimmed by 0 bases and 0 bases, with 12 bases remaining between them. The CDR3 loop is CASSVGHRELNTEAFF. The DNA for the CDR3 is TGTGCCAGCAGCGTAGGGCACAGGGAACTGAACACTGAAGCTTTCTTT.

This clone was observed a single time. In nucleotides, the CDR3 is TGCGCCAGCAGCTTGGGGGACTCAAATCATGAGCAGTTCTTC. It specifies CASSLGDSNHEQFF. This rearrangement joins TRBV5-1 to TRBJ2-1, with D possibly TRBD2 on 6 matching bases. This CDR3 contains 14 residues. V lost 0 bases and J lost 8, with 12 bases in between. Germline V gene sequence: CDR1 SGHRS, CDR2 YFSETQ.

The chain employs TRBV6-5 and TRBJ2-3; 9 positions agree with TRBD2. The V segment lost 0 bases and the J segment 1 base; nucleotides outside the gene matches: 2. Germline V gene sequence: CDR1 MNHEY, CDR2 SVGAGI. The CDR3 has 16 amino acids. CDR3 bases: TGTGCCAGCAGTTACTCTCCTAGCGGGGGCACAGATACGCAGTATTTT. Protein product: CASSYSPSGGTDTQYF.

This clone was seen only once. CDR3 sequence: CASSSQGLSANTEAFF. CDR3 sequence (DNA): TGTGCCAGCAGCTCCCAGGGTCTTTCCGCGAACACTGAAGCTTTCTTT. V is TRBV27 and J is TRBJ1-1, with D possibly TRBD1 on 5 matching bases. The CDR3 runs 16 residues. V gave up 6 bases and J gave up 1 base, with 18 bases separating them. Per the germline V gene, CDR1 is MNHEY and CDR2 is SMNVEV (reference sequence).

The V call is TRBV7-9, the J call TRBJ1-1; the match to TRBD1 covers 8 bases. The V segment lost 3 bases and the J segment 0 bases; nucleotides outside the gene matches: 9. The V gene's germline CDR1 is SEHNR and CDR2 FQNEAQ (reference sequence). The length of the CDR3 is 17 residues. The CDR3 DNA follows: TGTGCCAGCAGCTTGTGGGACAGGCCTGGGATGAACACTGAAGCTTTCTTT. It codes for CASSLWDRPGMNTEAFF.

CDR3 nucleotides: TGTGCCAGTAGTATAGACCGGACAGAGAGCTATGGCTACACCTTC. It encodes CASSIDRTESYGYTF. The chain joins TRBV19 to TRBJ1-2, with D possibly matching TRBD1 (6 bases). CDR3 length: 15 residues. CDR1 and CDR2 from the germline V gene are LNHDA and SQIVND (reference sequence). The V end was cut by 0 bases, the J end by 4 bases, with 12 bases between. The full variable domain, in which reference TRBV19 and TRBJ1-2 provide the parts outside the CDR3, is DGGITQSPKYLFRKEGQNVTLSCEQNLNHDAMYWYRQDPGQGLRLIYYSQIVNDFQKGDIAEGYSVSREKKESFPLTVTSAQKNPTAFYLCASSIDRTESYGYTFGSGTRLTVV.

This chain's CDR3 is CATSVATSGDLSSYNEQFF. The CDR3 DNA follows: TGTGCCACCAGCGTAGCGACTAGCGGGGACCTGAGCTCCTACAATGAGCAGTTCTTC. The chain joins TRBV15 to TRBJ2-1; TRBD2 agrees at 11 bases. Germline V gene sequence: CDR1 LNHNV, CDR2 YYDKDF (reference sequence). V lost 5 bases and J lost 0; bases outside the gene matches: 12. The CDR3 spans 19 residues. The whole variable domain, remainder taken from reference TRBV15 and TRBJ2-1, is DAMVIQNPRYQVTQFGKPVTLSCSQTLNHNVMYWYQQKSSQAPKLLFHYYDKDFNNEADTPDNFQSRRPNTSFCFLDIRSPGLGDTAMYLCATSVATSGDLSSYNEQFFGPGTRLTVL.

This rearrangement joins TRBV6-5 to TRBJ1-2; no clear D. Trimming stripped 2 bases from V and 4 bases from J, with 5 bases between. Germline CDR1 MNHEY, CDR2 SVGAGI. CDR3 length: 12 amino acids. The CDR3 sequence: CASSYAGYGYTF. The CDR3 bases are TGTGCCAGCAGTTACGCCGGCTATGGCTACACCTTC.